This TCR beta chain was sequenced during a study of cytomegalovirus exposure and HLA in healthy donors. Background on the study: Out of approximately 400 genotyped donors, about 80% belonged to the Caucasian-associated ancestry cluster.

Trimming stripped 6 bases from V and 6 bases from J, with 18 bases between. The CDR3 consists of 14 residues. Germline V gene lookup returns CDR1 MDHEN and CDR2 SYDVKM. The PCR ran on 60 Vbeta and 13 Jbeta primers. Profiling relied on immunoSEQ multiplex PCR, and the TCRdb table lists in-frame clones only, not all of them. The sample shows under 150,000 clones, roughly three quarters of them seen only once. This clone was found once. Its antigen is still unknown. Study-wide points: What a later analysis reportedly showed was that an Asian-associated ancestry cluster had fewer N-insertions than the approximately 700-donor mean. Later genetic work tied a missense DCLRE1C variant to beta-chain V and J trimming.

The J gene is TRBJ2-7, the V gene TRBV28; possible D gene TRBD2, 6 bases. The sequenced sample was PBMCs. This clonotype was obtained from a female donor in good health and CMV-seronegative. The CDR3 loop reads CASSNRRGPGEQYF. The CDR3 DNA sequence: TGTGCCAGCAGCAATAGGCGGGGTCCTGGCGAGCAGTACTTC.